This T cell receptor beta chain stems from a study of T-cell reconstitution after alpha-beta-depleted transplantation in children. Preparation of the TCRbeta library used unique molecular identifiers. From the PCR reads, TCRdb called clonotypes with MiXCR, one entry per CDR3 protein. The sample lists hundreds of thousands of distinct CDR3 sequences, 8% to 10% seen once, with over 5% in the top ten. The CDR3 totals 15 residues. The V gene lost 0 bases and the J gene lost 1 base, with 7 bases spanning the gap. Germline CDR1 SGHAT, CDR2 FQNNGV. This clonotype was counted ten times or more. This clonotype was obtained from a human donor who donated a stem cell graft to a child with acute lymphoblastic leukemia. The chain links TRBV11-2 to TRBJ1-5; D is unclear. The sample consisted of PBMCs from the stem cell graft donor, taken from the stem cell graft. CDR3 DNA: TGTGCCAGCAGCTTAGATCCAACCAGCAATCAGCCCCAGCATTTT. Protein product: CASSLDPTSNQPQHF.